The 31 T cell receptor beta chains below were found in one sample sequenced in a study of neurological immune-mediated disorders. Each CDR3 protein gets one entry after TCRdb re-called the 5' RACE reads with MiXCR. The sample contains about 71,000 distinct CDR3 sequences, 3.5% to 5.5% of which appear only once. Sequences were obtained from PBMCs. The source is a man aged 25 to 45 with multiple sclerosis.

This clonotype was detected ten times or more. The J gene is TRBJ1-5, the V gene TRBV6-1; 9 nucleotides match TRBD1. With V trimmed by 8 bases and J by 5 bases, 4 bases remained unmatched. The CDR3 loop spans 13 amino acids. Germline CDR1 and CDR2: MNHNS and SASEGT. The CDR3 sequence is CASRDREDQPQHF. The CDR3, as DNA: TGTGCCAGCCGGGACAGGGAGGATCAGCCCCAGCATTTT.

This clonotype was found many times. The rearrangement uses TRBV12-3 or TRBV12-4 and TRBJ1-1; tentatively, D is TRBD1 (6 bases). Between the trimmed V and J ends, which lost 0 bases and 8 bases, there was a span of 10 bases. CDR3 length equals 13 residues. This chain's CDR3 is CASSLAHDREAFF. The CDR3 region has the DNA TGTGCCAGCAGTTTAGCGCACGACAGGGAAGCTTTCTTT.

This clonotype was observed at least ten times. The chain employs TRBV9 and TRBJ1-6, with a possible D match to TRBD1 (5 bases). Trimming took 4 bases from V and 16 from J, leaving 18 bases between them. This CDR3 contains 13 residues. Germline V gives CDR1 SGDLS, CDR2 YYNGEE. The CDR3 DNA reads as TGTGCCAGCAGCCCCAACACGGGGGTCCCACTCCACTTT. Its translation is CASSPNTGVPLHF.

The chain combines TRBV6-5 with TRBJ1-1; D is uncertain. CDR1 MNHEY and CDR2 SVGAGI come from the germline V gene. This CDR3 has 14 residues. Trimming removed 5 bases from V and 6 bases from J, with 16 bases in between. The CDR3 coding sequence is TGTGCCAGCAGTCCGCTCGGCTCTGCCCCTGAAGCTTTCTTT. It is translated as CASSPLGSAPEAFF.

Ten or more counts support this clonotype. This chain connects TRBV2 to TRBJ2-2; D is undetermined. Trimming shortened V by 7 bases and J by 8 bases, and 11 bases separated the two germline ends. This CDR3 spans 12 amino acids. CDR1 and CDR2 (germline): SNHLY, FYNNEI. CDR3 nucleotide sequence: TGTGCCAGCAAACCCCCGCCGGGGGAGCTGTTTTTT. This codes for CASKPPPGELFF. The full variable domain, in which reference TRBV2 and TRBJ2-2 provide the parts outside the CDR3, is EPEVTQTPSHQVTQMGQEVILRCVPISNHLYFYWYRQILGQKVEFLVSFYNNEISEKSEIFDDQFSVERPDGSNFTLKIRSTKLEDSAMYFCASKPPPGELFFGEGSRLTVL.

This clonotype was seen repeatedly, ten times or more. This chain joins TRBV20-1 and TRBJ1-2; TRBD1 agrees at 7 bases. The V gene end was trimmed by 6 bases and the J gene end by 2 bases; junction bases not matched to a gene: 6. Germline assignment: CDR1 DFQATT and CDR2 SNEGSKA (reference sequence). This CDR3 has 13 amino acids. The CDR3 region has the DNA TGCAGTGCCCTCGTGACAGGGAACTATGGCTACACCTTC. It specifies CSALVTGNYGYTF.

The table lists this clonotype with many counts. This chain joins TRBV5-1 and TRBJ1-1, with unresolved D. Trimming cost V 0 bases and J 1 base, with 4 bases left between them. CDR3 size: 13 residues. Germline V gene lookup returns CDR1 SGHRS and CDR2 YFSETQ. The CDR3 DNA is TGCGCCAGCAGCTTGGTAAAGAACACTGAAGCTTTCTTT. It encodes CASSLVKNTEAFF.

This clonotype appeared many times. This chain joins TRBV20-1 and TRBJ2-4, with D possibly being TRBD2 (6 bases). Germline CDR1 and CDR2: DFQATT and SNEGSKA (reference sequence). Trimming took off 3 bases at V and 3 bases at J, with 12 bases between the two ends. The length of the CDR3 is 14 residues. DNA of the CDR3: TGCAGTGCTAGTATGGACTACCGCAAAAACATTCAGTACTTC. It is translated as CSASMDYRKNIQYF.

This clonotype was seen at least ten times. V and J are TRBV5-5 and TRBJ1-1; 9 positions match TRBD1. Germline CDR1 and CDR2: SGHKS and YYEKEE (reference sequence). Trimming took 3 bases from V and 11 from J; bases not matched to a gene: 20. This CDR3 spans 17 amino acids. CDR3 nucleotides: TGTGCCAGCAGCTCGGCTTTACAGGGGGCGCTGGGTCCCGGGGCTTTCTTT. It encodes CASSSALQGALGPGAFF.

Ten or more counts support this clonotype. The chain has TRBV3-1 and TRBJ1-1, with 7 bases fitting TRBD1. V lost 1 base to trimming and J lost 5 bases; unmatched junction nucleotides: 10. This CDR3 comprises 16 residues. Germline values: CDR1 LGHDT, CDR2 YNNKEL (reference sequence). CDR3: CASSQVPRQGGTEAFF. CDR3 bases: TGTGCCAGCAGCCAAGTCCCCAGACAGGGTGGGACTGAAGCTTTCTTT.

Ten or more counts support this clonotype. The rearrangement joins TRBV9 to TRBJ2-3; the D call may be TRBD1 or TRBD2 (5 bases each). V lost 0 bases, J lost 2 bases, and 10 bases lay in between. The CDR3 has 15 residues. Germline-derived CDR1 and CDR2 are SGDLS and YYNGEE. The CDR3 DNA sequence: TGTGCCAGCAGCGTAGGCTGGGGGTTCACAGATACGCAGTATTTT. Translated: CASSVGWGFTDTQYF.

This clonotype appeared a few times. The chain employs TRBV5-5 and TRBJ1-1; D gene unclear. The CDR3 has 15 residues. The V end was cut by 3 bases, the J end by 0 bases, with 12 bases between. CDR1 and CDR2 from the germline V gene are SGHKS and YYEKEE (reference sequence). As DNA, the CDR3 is TGTGCCAGCAGCTCCCTGATAGACATGAACACTGAAGCTTTCTTT. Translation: CASSSLIDMNTEAFF.

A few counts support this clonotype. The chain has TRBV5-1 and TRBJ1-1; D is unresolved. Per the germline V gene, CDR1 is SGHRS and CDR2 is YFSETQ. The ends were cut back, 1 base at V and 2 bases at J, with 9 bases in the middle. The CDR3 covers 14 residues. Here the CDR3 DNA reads TGCGCCAGCAGCTTGTGGGCGGATAACACTGAAGCTTTCTTT. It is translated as CASSLWADNTEAFF.

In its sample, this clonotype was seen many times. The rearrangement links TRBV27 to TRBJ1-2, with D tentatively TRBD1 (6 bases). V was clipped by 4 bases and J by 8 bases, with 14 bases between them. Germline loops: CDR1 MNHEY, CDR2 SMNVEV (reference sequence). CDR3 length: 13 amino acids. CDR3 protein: CASSSHRVDGYTF. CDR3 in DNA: TGTGCCAGCAGTTCTCACAGGGTAGACGGCTACACCTTC.

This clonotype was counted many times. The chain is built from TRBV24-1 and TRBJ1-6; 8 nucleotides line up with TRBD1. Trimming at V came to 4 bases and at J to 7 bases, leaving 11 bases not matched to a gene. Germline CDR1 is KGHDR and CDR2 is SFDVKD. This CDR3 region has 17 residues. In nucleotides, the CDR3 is TGTGCCACCAGTGACCTCTCCAGACAGGGGAAGAATTCACCCCTCCACTTT. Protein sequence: CATSDLSRQGKNSPLHF.

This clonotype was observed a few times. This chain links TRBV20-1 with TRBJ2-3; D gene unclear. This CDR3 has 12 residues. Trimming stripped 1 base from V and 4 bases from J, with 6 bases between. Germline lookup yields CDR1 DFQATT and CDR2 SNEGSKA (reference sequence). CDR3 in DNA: TGCAGTGCTAGAGTCTCGGCAGATACGCAGTATTTT. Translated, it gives CSARVSADTQYF.

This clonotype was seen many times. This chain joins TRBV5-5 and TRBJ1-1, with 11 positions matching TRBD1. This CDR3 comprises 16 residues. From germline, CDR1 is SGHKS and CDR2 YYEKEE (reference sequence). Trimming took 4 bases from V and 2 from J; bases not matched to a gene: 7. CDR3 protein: CASSPRDRGINTEAFF. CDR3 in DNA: TGTGCCAGCAGCCCGCGGGACAGGGGGATAAACACTGAAGCTTTCTTT.

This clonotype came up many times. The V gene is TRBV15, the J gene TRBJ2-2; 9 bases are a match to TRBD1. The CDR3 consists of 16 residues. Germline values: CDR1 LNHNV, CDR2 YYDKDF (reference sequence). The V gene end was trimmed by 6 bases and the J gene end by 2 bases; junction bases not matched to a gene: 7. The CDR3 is CATRNPGQGNTGELFF. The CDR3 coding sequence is TGTGCCACCAGGAATCCGGGACAGGGAAACACCGGGGAGCTGTTTTTT.

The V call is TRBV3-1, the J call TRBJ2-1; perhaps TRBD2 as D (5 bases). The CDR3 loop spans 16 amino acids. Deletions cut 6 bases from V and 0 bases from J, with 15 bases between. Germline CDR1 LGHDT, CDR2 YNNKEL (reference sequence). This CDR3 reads CASSQDFLYSYNEQFF. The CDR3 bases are TGTGCCAGCAGTCAGGACTTTCTCTACTCCTACAATGAGCAGTTCTTC.

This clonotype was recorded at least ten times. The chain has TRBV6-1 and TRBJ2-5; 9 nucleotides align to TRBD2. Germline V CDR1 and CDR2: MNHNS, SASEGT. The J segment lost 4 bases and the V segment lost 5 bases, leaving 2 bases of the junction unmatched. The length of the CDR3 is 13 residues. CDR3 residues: CASSSGGRETQYF. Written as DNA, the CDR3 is TGTGCCAGCAGTAGCGGGGGGCGAGAGACCCAGTACTTC.

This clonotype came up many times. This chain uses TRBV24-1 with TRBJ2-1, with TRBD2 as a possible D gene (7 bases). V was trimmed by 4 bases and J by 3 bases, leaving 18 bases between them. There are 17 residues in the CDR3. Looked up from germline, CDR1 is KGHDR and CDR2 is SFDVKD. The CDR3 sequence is CATSDGGGGPNYNEQFF. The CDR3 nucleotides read TGTGCCACCAGTGACGGGGGCGGGGGCCCGAACTACAATGAGCAGTTCTTC.

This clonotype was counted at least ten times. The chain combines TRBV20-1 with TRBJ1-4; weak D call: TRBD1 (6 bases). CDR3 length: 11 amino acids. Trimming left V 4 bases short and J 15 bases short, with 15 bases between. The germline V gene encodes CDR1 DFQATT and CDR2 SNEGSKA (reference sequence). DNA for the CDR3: TGCAGTGCTACGTCCGCTACAGGGTTGTTTTTT. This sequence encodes CSATSATGLFF.

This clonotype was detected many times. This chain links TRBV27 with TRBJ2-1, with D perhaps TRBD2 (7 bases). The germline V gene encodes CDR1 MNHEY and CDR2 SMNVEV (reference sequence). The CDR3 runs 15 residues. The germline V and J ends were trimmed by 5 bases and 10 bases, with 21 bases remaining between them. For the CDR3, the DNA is TGTGCCAGCAGTGACGTTGGGGGGGCGAATTCCGAGCAGTTCTTC. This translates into CASSDVGGANSEQFF.

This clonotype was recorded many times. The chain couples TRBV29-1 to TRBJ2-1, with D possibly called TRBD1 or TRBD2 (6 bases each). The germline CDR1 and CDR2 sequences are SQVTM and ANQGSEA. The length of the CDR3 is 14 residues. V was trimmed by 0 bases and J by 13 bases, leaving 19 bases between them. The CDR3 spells CSVEDRGRINQQFF. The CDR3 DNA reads TGCAGCGTTGAAGACCGGGGGCGGATAAATCAACAGTTCTTC.

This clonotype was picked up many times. CDR3 sequence: CAISGTGMVYGYTF. CDR3 bases: TGTGCCATCAGCGGGACAGGGATGGTCTATGGCTACACCTTC. V usage is TRBV10-3 and J usage is TRBJ1-2; TRBD1 agrees at 9 bases. The CDR3 is 14 amino acids. Per germline, CDR1 ENHRY and CDR2 SYGVKD. V was clipped by 6 bases and J by 4 bases; unmatched bases: 6.

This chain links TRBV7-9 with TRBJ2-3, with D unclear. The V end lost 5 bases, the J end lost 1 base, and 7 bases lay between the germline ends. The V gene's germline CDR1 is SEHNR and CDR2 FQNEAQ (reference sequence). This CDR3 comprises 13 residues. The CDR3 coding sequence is TGTGCCAGCAGCAAAATGGGCACAGATACGCAGTATTTT. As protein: CASSKMGTDTQYF.

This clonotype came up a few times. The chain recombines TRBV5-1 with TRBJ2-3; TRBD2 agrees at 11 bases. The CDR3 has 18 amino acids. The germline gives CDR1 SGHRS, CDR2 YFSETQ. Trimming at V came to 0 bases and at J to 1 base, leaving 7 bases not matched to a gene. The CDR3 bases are TGCGCCAGCAGCTTGGAGGGGGGACTAGCGGTCGGCACAGATACGCAGTATTTT. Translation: CASSLEGGLAVGTDTQYF.

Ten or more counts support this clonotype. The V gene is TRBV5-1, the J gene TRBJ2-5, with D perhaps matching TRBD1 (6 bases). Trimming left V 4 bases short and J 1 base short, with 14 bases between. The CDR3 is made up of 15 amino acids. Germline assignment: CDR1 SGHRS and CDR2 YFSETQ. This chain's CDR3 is CASSRASDSQETQYF. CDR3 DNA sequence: TGCGCCAGCAGCCGGGCCTCGGACAGCCAAGAGACCCAGTACTTC.

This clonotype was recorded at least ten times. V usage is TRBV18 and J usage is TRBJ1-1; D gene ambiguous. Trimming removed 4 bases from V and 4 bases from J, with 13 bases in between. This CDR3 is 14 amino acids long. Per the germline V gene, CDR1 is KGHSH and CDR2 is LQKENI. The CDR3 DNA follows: TGTGCCAGCTCACTTCAGAGCTTAGGCACTGAAGCTTTCTTT. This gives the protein CASSLQSLGTEAFF.

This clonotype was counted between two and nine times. CDR3 DNA: TGTGCCACCAGCAGAGCCCTCGGACCAACAGAGACCCAGTACTTC. Its translation is CATSRALGPTETQYF. The J gene is TRBJ2-5, the V gene TRBV15; no definite D call. This CDR3 contains 15 residues. The V gene's germline CDR1 is LNHNV and CDR2 YYDKDF (reference sequence). Between the trimmed V and J ends, which lost 1 base and 4 bases, there was a span of 13 bases.

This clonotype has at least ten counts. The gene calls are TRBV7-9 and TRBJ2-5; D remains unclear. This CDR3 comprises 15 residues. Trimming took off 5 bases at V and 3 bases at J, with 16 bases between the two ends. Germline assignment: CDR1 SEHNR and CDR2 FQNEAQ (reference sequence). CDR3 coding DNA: TGTGCCAGCAGCCTCTGGGCCCTGGGGAAAGAGACCCAGTACTTC. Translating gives CASSLWALGKETQYF.